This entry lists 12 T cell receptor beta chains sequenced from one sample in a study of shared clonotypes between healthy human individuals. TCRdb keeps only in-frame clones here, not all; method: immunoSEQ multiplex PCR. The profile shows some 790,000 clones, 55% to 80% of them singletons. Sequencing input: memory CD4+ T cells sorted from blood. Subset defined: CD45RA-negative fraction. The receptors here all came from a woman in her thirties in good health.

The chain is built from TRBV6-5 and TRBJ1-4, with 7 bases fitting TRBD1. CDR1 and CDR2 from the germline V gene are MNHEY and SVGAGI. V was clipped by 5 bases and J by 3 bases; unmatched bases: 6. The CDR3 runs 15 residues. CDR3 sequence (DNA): TGTGCCAGCAGTGCATGGGGACAGTCTAATGAAAAACTGTTTTTT. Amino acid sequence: CASSAWGQSNEKLFF.

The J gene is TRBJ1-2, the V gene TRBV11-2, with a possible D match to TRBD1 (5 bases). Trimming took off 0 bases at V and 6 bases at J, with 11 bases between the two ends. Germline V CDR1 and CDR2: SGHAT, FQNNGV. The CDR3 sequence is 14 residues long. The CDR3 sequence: CASSLDGGSDGYTF. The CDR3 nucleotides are TGTGCCAGCAGCTTAGATGGGGGAAGTGATGGCTACACCTTC.

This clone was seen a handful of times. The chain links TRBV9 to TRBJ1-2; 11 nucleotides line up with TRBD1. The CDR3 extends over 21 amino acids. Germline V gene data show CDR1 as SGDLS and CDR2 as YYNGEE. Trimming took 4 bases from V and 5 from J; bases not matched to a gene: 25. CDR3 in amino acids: CASSRNRDRGSLLVSRYGYTF. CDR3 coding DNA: TGTGCCAGCAGCAGAAACCGGGACAGGGGGTCCCTTCTGGTCTCCCGGTATGGCTACACCTTC.

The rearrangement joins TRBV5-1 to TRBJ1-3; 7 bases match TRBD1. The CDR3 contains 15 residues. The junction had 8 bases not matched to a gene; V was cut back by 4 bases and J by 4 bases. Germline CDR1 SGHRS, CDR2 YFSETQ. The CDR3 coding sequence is TGCGCCAGCAGCGTTTCACCGGGACAGGGAAACACCATATATTTT. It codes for CASSVSPGQGNTIYF.

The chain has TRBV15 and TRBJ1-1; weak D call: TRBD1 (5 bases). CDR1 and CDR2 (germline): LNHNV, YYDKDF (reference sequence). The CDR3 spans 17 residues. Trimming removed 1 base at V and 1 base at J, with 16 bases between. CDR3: CATSRGRLGTGNTEAFF. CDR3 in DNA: TGTGCCACCAGCAGAGGCCGTCTCGGGACGGGGAACACTGAAGCTTTCTTT.

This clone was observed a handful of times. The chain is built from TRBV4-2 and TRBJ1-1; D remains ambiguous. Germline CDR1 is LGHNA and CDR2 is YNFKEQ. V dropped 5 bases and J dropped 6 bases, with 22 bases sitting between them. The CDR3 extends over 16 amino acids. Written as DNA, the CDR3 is TGTGCCAGCAGCGCCGCCGCCGGACGGGCTAACCCTGAAGCTTTCTTT. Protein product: CASSAAAGRANPEAFF.

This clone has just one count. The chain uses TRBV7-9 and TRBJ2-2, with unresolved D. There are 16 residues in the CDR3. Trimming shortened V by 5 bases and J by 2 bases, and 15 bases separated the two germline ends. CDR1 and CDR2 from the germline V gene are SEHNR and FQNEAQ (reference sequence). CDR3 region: CASSHRPNNNTGELFF. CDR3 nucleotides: TGTGCCAGCAGCCACCGACCCAACAATAACACCGGGGAGCTGTTTTTT.

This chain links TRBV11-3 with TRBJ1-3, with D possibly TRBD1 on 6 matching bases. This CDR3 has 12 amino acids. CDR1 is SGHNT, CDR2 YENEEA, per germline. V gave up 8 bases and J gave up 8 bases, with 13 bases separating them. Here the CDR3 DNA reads TGTGCCAGCGGGCTAGACAGGTACACCATATATTTT. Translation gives CASGLDRYTIYF.

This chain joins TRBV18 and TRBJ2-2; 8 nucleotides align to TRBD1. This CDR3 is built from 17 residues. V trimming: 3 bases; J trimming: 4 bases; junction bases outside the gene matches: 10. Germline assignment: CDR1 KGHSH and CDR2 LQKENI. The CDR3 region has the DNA TGTGCCAGCTCACCGAGGCAGGGGGCATTTGGCACCGGGGAGCTGTTTTTT. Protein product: CASSPRQGAFGTGELFF.

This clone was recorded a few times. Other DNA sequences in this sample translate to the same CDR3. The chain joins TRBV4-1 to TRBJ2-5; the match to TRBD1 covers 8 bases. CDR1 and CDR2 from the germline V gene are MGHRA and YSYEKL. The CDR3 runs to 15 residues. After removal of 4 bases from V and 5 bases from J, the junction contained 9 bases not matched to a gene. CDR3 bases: TGCGCCAGCAGCCCACCTGACAGGGGAAGGGAGACCCAGTACTTC. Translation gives CASSPPDRGRETQYF.

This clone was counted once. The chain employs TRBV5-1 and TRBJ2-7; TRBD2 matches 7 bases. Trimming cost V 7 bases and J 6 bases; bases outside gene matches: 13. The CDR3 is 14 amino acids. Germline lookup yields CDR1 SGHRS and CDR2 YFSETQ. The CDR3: CASSCAGRECEQYF. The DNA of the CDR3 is TGCGCCAGCTCCTGTGCAGGGAGGGAGTGCGAGCAGTACTTC.

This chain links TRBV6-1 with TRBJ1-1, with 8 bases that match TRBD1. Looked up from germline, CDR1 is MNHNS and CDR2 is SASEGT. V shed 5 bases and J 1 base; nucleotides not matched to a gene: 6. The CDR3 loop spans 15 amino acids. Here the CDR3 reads CASSSQGATNTEAFF. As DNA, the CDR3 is TGTGCCAGCAGTAGTCAGGGGGCTACGAACACTGAAGCTTTCTTT.